This TCR beta chain was sequenced during a study of blood T cell repertoires in COVID-19. Trimming at V came to 6 bases and at J to 0 bases, leaving 4 bases not matched to a gene. This CDR3 is 16 amino acids long. The germline V gene encodes CDR1 MNHEY and CDR2 SMNVEV (reference sequence). This table comes from immunoSEQ multiplex PCR, and its TCRdb copy is limited to in-frame clones, with some not included. The sample contains 500,000 to 600,000 clones, less than 90% of which appear only once. Sequencing was carried out using peripheral blood. The chain employs TRBV27 and TRBJ2-6; 8 bases line up with TRBD1. This clonotype was obtained from a woman aged 45-65 years with COVID-19, enrolled during active disease. CDR3 region: CASRETGGSGANVLTF. The CDR3 nucleotides read TGTGCCAGCAGGGAAACAGGGGGCTCTGGGGCCAACGTCCTGACTTTC.